This passage covers 22 T cell receptor beta chains from one sample sequenced in a study of CD8 T cell repertoires and HIV-1 epitope variants. Data came from immunoSEQ multiplex PCR; TCRdb stores just in-frame clones and leaves some out. The sample yields 3,600 or so clones, more than 60% seen once. The antigens for these receptors are not known. The sample consisted of cultured CD8+ T cells derived from PBMCs. Source of these receptors: a male donor with HIV.

This clone is large (0.1 to 1%) by share. The chain joins TRBV4-3 to TRBJ1-4; the D is unclear. CDR3 length: 19 amino acids. The ends were cut back, 0 bases at V and 0 bases at J, with 17 bases in the middle. CDR1 and CDR2 from the germline V gene are LGHNA and YSLEER. In DNA, the CDR3 is TGCGCCAGCAGCCAAGATTCAACGGGGAACATTGCAACTAATGAAAAACTGTTTTTT. It yields the protein CASSQDSTGNIATNEKLFF.

There are a few counts of this clone. The genes are TRBV6-4 and TRBJ1-5; possibly TRBD1 for D (5 bases). Germline CDR1 MRHNA, CDR2 SNTAGT. The V end was cut by 6 bases, the J end by 4 bases, with 13 bases between. The CDR3 sequence is 14 residues long. The CDR3 sequence: CASRSVQENQPQHF. The CDR3 DNA reads TGTGCCAGCAGATCCGTACAGGAAAATCAGCCCCAGCATTTT.

This sequence joins TRBV28 and TRBJ1-1; D perhaps matches TRBD1 (6 bases). V shed 3 bases and J shed 3 bases, with 14 bases lying between them. This CDR3 is 15 amino acids long. Germline V lookup: CDR1 MDHEN, CDR2 SYDVKM. Here the CDR3 DNA reads TGTGCCAGCAGTTTTCAGGGGCAGAAGGACACTGAAGCTTTCTTT. Encoded protein: CASSFQGQKDTEAFF.

This clone is medium-sized (0.01 to 0.1%). The chain carries TRBV9 and TRBJ1-2; D remains unclear. Trimming cost V 4 bases and J 5 bases, with 18 bases left between them. Germline V lookup: CDR1 SGDLS, CDR2 YYNGEE. This CDR3 comprises 15 residues. The CDR3 DNA reads as TGTGCCAGCAGCTTCGTAGGGTCTGGAGCTTATGGCTACACCTTC. Amino acids: CASSFVGSGAYGYTF.

The genes are TRBV25-1 and TRBJ2-7, with TRBD1 identical over 7 bases. Germline trimming cut 5 bases from V and 2 bases from J; bases unmatched to any gene: 15. Germline CDR1 MGHDK, CDR2 SYGVNS. This CDR3 region has 17 residues. In DNA form, the CDR3 reads TGTGCCAGCAGTCCGACCGTAGGATTGGGACAGCCCTACGAGCAGTACTTC. Its translation: CASSPTVGLGQPYEQYF.

This clone is termed medium-sized (0.01 to 0.1%). The chain couples TRBV7-9 to TRBJ1-1; D perhaps matches TRBD1 (6 bases). V was shortened by 5 bases and J by 5 bases, with 24 bases between the two germline ends. In germline, CDR1 is SEHNR, CDR2 FQNEAQ (reference sequence). This CDR3 is built from 17 residues. CDR3 coding DNA: TGTGCCAGCAGCCCCCGGGGGATGGGGGCATCGAGAACTGAAGCTTTCTTT. This gives the protein CASSPRGMGASRTEAFF. Together with reference TRBV7-9 and TRBJ1-1, the CDR3 gives the full variable domain: DTGVSQNPRHKITKRGQNVTFRCDPISEHNRLYWYRQTLGQGPEFLTYFQNEAQLEKSRLLSDRFSAERPKGSFSTLEIQRTEQGDSAMYLCASSPRGMGASRTEAFFGQGTRLTVV.

This clone came up a few times. J is TRBJ2-3 and V is TRBV25-1; D not certain. This CDR3 is 10 amino acids long. Germline V gives CDR1 MGHDK, CDR2 SYGVNS. The ends were cut back, 10 bases at V and 7 bases at J, with 9 bases in the middle. The CDR3 protein is CATEFNTQYF. The CDR3 nucleotides read TGTGCCACCGAATTCAATACGCAGTATTTT.

This clone was counted only a few times. J is TRBJ1-1 and V is TRBV28; D unclear. Trimming removed 10 bases at V and 5 bases at J, with 20 bases between. The germline CDR1 and CDR2 sequences are MDHEN and SYDVKM. The length of the CDR3 is 14 residues. CDR3 coding DNA: TGTGCCATCAGCCCCTGGGATCCCAAAACTGAAGCTTTCTTT. Translating gives CAISPWDPKTEAFF.

This clone occurred a few times. V usage is TRBV28 and J usage is TRBJ1-1; D ambiguous. Per germline, CDR1 MDHEN and CDR2 SYDVKM. The CDR3 totals 13 residues. V lost 3 bases, J lost 1 base, and 6 bases lay in between. The CDR3 protein is CASSLRENTEAFF. The CDR3 coding sequence is TGTGCCAGCAGTTTGAGGGAGAACACTGAAGCTTTCTTT.

The V gene is TRBV5-6, the J gene TRBJ2-2; D remains ambiguous. Per germline, CDR1 SGHDT and CDR2 YYEEEE. This CDR3 region has 17 residues. V dropped 3 bases and J dropped 0 bases, with 15 bases sitting between them. The CDR3 DNA reads TGTGCCAGCAGCTCGCTTCGACTGATCGCGAACACCGGGGAGCTGTTTTTT. It encodes CASSSLRLIANTGELFF.

This clone was picked up one time. The V and J genes are TRBV10-1 and TRBJ2-4; D gene unclear. The CDR3 spans 15 residues. Trimming pared 7 bases from V and 3 bases from J, leaving 16 bases between. Germline values: CDR1 WNHNN, CDR2 SYGVQD (reference sequence). CDR3: CASTFLTPSKNIQYF. DNA for the CDR3: TGCGCCAGCACCTTCTTGACACCGAGCAAAAACATTCAGTACTTC.

Notes on this clone: At one end, the junction sequence differs from germline, possibly due to a read error. The V and J genes are TRBV19 and TRBJ1-1; TRBD1 agrees at 7 bases. The CDR3 covers 18 residues. Per germline, CDR1 LNHDA and CDR2 SQIVND (reference sequence). CDR3 protein: CASSPIEDRDRGNTKAFF. The CDR3 DNA is TGTGCCAGTAGTCCCATAGAGGACCGGGACAGAGGGAACACTAAAGCTTTCTTT.

The V gene is TRBV9, the J gene TRBJ2-7; D unresolved. Germline V gives CDR1 SGDLS, CDR2 YYNGEE. Trimming shortened V by 4 bases and J by 0 bases, and 8 bases separated the two germline ends. This CDR3 is 13 amino acids long. CDR3 region: CASSPENSYEQYF. CDR3 nucleotide sequence: TGTGCCAGCAGCCCCGAGAACTCCTACGAGCAGTACTTC.

The chain combines TRBV11-2 with TRBJ2-7, with D possibly matching TRBD2 (5 bases). Germline V gene data show CDR1 as SGHAT and CDR2 as FQNNGV. This CDR3 is 15 amino acids long. Trimming took 5 bases from V and 4 from J, leaving 18 bases between them. The chain's CDR3 is CASSPLAQRSYEQYF. Written as DNA, the CDR3 is TGTGCCAGCAGCCCTCTGGCCCAGCGGTCATACGAGCAGTACTTC.

This chain links TRBV14 with TRBJ2-1, with 7 positions matching TRBD2. CDR3 length: 17 residues. Germline CDR1 and CDR2: SGHDN and FVKESK. V dropped 3 bases and J dropped 0; count of bases not matched to a gene: 8. CDR3 sequence (DNA): TGTGCCAGCAGCCAGAGGGAGAGCGGGATCTCCTACAATGAGCAGTTCTTC. Translating it yields CASSQRESGISYNEQFF. The whole variable domain, filled in from reference TRBV14 and TRBJ2-1, reads EAGVTQFPSHSVIEKGQTVTLRCDPISGHDNLYWYRRVMGKEIKFLLHFVKESKQDESGMPNNRFLAERTGGTYSTLKVQPAELEDSGVYFCASSQRESGISYNEQFFGPGTRLTVL.

The chain is built from TRBV5-1 and TRBJ2-7, with D possibly TRBD2 on 5 matching bases. The CDR3 has 14 residues. Germline CDR1 is SGHRS and CDR2 is YFSETQ. V shed 0 bases and J shed 0 bases, with 7 bases lying between them. This CDR3 is CASSLGGSSYEQYF. CDR3 sequence (DNA): TGCGCCAGCAGCTTGGGCGGGTCCTCCTACGAGCAGTACTTC.

This chain joins TRBV28 and TRBJ1-5, with D hard to call. CDR1 MDHEN and CDR2 SYDVKM come from the germline V gene. Trimming cost V 5 bases and J 7 bases, with 6 bases left between them. This CDR3 comprises 11 residues. As DNA, the CDR3 is TGTGCCAGCAGTCAAGGGCAGCCCCAGCATTTT. Translation: CASSQGQPQHF.

This sequence joins TRBV6-5 and TRBJ2-7, with TRBD1 matching 7 bases. The germline CDR1 and CDR2 sequences are MNHEY and SVGAGI. Trimming cost V 6 bases and J 2 bases; bases outside gene matches: 10. The CDR3 is made up of 15 amino acids. This CDR3 is CASSLTGSFTYEQYF. The CDR3 DNA is TGTGCCAGCAGCCTGACAGGGTCATTTACCTACGAGCAGTACTTC.

The sample holds one count of this clone. The rearrangement links TRBV28 to TRBJ2-5; D unresolved. The J call may not be correct, given that the DNA end is closer to TRBJ2-7. Germline values: CDR1 MDHEN, CDR2 SYDVKM. The length of the CDR3 is 15 residues. The CDR3 DNA is TGTGCCAGCAGTCCCCGACTGGGCGACCTCTACGAGCAGTACTTC. Translating it yields CASSPRLGDLYEQYF.

The chain has TRBV11-2 and TRBJ2-7; a possible D gene is TRBD2 (6 bases). This CDR3 is 15 amino acids long. CDR1 and CDR2 (germline): SGHAT, FQNNGV. V was pared by 5 bases and J by 2 bases, with 16 bases between. The CDR3 protein is CASSLPGTSAYEQYF. The CDR3 DNA is TGTGCCAGCAGCCTCCCCGGGACTTCAGCCTACGAGCAGTACTTC.

V and J are TRBV2 and TRBJ1-4; 9 bases line up with TRBD1. V trimming: 4 bases; J trimming: 2 bases; junction bases outside the gene matches: 17. The germline CDR1 and CDR2 sequences are SNHLY and FYNNEI. The CDR3 is 20 residues long. The CDR3 spells CASSGGRQGVSRVTNEKLFF. CDR3 bases: TGTGCCAGCAGTGGTGGACGACAGGGGGTTTCGCGTGTTACTAATGAAAAACTGTTTTTT.

This clone is deemed medium-sized. The chain links TRBV15 to TRBJ2-5; no clear D. The CDR3 is made up of 13 amino acids. V dropped 0 bases and J dropped 4 bases, with 6 bases sitting between them. CDR1 and CDR2 (germline): LNHNV, YYDKDF (reference sequence). This CDR3 is CATSRDRRETQYF. In DNA form, the CDR3 reads TGTGCCACCAGCAGAGATCGGAGAGAGACCCAGTACTTC.